A single sample gave rise to the 13 T cell receptor beta chains below, sequenced in a study of response to subunit inactivated influenza vaccine. MiXCR was run by TCRdb on the RT-PCR reads, yielding one entry per CDR3 protein. The table includes roughly 710,000 distinct CDR3 sequences, less than 15% detected once. Specimen: PBMCs from blood, collected roughly 2 weeks before vaccination. These receptors originate from a man between 45 and 60 years old who received an inactivated influenza vaccine.

The chain employs TRBV5-7 and TRBJ1-1, with no clear D. TRBV5-7 is an ORF, with its function uncertain. The CDR3 extends over 16 amino acids. The V end was cut by 2 bases, the J end by 3 bases, with 17 bases between. The CDR3 sequence is CASSFFEGFLDTEAFF. CDR3 bases: TGTGCCAGCAGCTTTTTTGAAGGGTTCTTGGACACTGAAGCTTTCTTT.

A remark on this clonotype: Here the CDR3 omits its conserved ending phenylalanine or tryptophan, so a read error is the likely source. The rearrangement joins TRBV7-2 to TRBJ2-7, with 14 bases that match TRBD2. With 4 bases clipped from V and 6 bases from J, the junction kept 5 bases outside the gene matches. The CDR3 covers 15 residues. Germline V lookup: CDR1 SGHTA, CDR2 FQGNSA. Here the CDR3 reads CASSSGLAGVSEQYL. CDR3 nucleotides: TGTGCCAGCAGCTCGGGACTAGCGGGGGTCAGCGAGCAGTACCTC.

The sample holds a few counts of this clonotype. The rearrangement uses TRBV7-2 and TRBJ1-1, with TRBD1 identical over 8 bases. The CDR3 consists of 15 residues. Germline V lookup: CDR1 SGHTA, CDR2 FQGNSA. J gave up 1 base and V 5 bases, and 6 bases lay outside the gene matches. The CDR3 region is CASSDTGGGNTEAFF. CDR3 bases: TGTGCCAGCAGCGATACAGGGGGTGGGAACACTGAAGCTTTCTTT. Filled out from reference TRBV7-2 and TRBJ1-1, the complete variable domain reads GAGVSQSPSNKVTEKGKDVELRCDPISGHTALYWYRQSLGQGLEFLIYFQGNSAPDKSGLPSDRFSAERTGGSVSTLTIQRTQQEDSAVYLCASSDTGGGNTEAFFGQGTRLTVV.

This clonotype came up a few times. The J gene is TRBJ2-2, the V gene TRBV2; no firm D call. From germline, CDR1 is SNHLY and CDR2 FYNNEI. Trimming removed 4 bases at V and 7 bases at J, with 7 bases between. CDR3 length equals 12 residues. The CDR3 region has the DNA TGTGCCAGCAGTGGCGGCTTCGGGGAGCTGTTTTTT. It encodes CASSGGFGELFF. Variable domain in full (rest from reference TRBV2 and TRBJ2-2): EPEVTQTPSHQVTQMGQEVILRCVPISNHLYFYWYRQILGQKVEFLVSFYNNEISEKSEIFDDQFSVERPDGSNFTLKIRSTKLEDSAMYFCASSGGFGELFFGEGSRLTVL.

J is TRBJ2-7 and V is TRBV4-2; D gene unclear. CDR3 length: 13 amino acids. The V gene's germline CDR1 is LGHNA and CDR2 YNFKEQ. The ends were cut back, 1 base at V and 6 bases at J, with 10 bases in the middle. The CDR3 sequence is CASSQAHLGEQYF. The CDR3 DNA reads as TGTGCCAGCAGCCAAGCGCATTTGGGCGAGCAGTACTTC.

The CDR3 DNA reads TGTGCCAGCACTCAAGGACATTCACACACCGGGGAGCTGTTTTTT. As protein: CASTQGHSHTGELFF. The chain carries TRBV25-1 and TRBJ2-2; TRBD1 might be the D (5 bases). The germline CDR1 and CDR2 sequences are MGHDK and SYGVNS. Deletions cut 7 bases from V and 3 bases from J, with 15 bases between. This CDR3 has 15 amino acids. Drawing the rest from reference TRBV25-1 and TRBJ2-2, the complete variable domain is EADIYQTPRYLVIGTGKKITLECSQTMGHDKMYWYQQDPGMELHLIHYSYGVNSTEKGDLSSESTVSRIRTEHFPLTLESARPSHTSQYLCASTQGHSHTGELFFGEGSRLTVL.

To note about this clonotype: Sequence at one end of the junction differs from germline and may be a read error. The chain couples TRBV9 to TRBJ2-1; D not certain. Per germline, CDR1 SGDLS and CDR2 YYNGEE. The CDR3 has 15 residues. CDR3 amino acids: CAGSVVGRLGNEQFF. In DNA form, the CDR3 reads TGTGCCGGCAGCGTAGTAGGTAGGCTGGGCAATGAGCAGTTCTTC. Using reference TRBV9 and TRBJ2-1 for the parts outside the CDR3, the full variable domain is DSGVTQTPKHLITATGQRVTLRCSPRSGDLSVYWYQQSLDQGLQFLIQYYNGEERAKGNILERFSAQQFPDLHSELNLSSLELGDSALYFCAGSVVGRLGNEQFFGPGTRLTVL.

This clonotype was recorded many times. This chain uses TRBV7-8 with TRBJ2-2; D is perhaps TRBD1 or TRBD2 (6 bases each). Per germline, CDR1 SGHVS and CDR2 FQNEAQ. V was pared by 8 bases and J by 5 bases, with 12 bases between. The CDR3 totals 13 residues. The chain's CDR3 is CASRGTQTGELFF. In DNA, the CDR3 is TGTGCCAGCCGGGGGACACAAACCGGGGAGCTGTTTTTT.

The chain recombines TRBV11-2 with TRBJ2-7, with D perhaps TRBD1 (6 bases). The germline gives CDR1 SGHAT, CDR2 FQNNGV. The CDR3 is 14 amino acids. V lost 3 bases to trimming and J lost 3 bases, with 12 bases between them. CDR3 bases: TGTGCCAGCAGCTTGCCAGGGGCTTACTACGAGCAGTACTTC. It is translated as CASSLPGAYYEQYF.

V is TRBV6-5 and J is TRBJ2-5; D may be TRBD2 (6 bases). The CDR3 contains 14 residues. Looked up from germline, CDR1 is MNHEY and CDR2 is SVGAGI. V shed 0 bases and J shed 4 bases, with 9 bases lying between them. CDR3 sequence: CASSYSTRGETQYF. DNA for the CDR3: TGTGCCAGCAGTTACTCGACTAGGGGAGAGACCCAGTACTTC.

The rearrangement uses TRBV6-1 and TRBJ2-3, with a possible D match to TRBD2 (7 bases). The CDR3 length is 16 residues. Germline lookup yields CDR1 MNHNS and CDR2 SASEGT. V lost 6 bases and J 2 bases, leaving 18 bases between the germline ends. The CDR3 DNA reads TGTGCCAGCAGGGGAGGGGGAGGTCCGGCCACAGATACGCAGTATTTT. Amino acid sequence: CASRGGGGPATDTQYF.

The genes are TRBV10-3 and TRBJ1-5; 7 bases are shared with TRBD1. V shed 9 bases and J 7 bases; nucleotides not matched to a gene: 9. The length of the CDR3 is 13 residues. Germline loops: CDR1 ENHRY, CDR2 SYGVKD. The CDR3 DNA sequence: TGTGCCATTAGAGACAGGGCGGGACAGCCCCAGCATTTT. This sequence encodes CAIRDRAGQPQHF.

V and J are TRBV7-3 and TRBJ2-7; possibly TRBD1 or TRBD2 for D (7 bases each). The V and J ends lost 5 bases and 10 bases respectively, with 18 bases between them. Looked up from germline, CDR1 is SGHTA and CDR2 is FQGTGA. This CDR3 spans 13 amino acids. CDR3 residues: CASSKTPGGDQYF. The CDR3 bases are TGTGCCAGCAGCAAAACCCCAGGGGGGGACCAGTACTTC.